The clone carrying this TCR beta chain has just a few counts. Its antigen is undetermined. The source of the sample is a study of liver allograft versus peripheral blood T cells. Study-level information: Repertoires of T cell receptors in transplanted livers were compared with recipients' peripheral blood repertoires.

Study-level points and caveats: Liver allograft and peripheral blood T cell receptor repertoires reportedly differed.

Each CDR3 protein is one row after TCRdb ran MiXCR on the reads. The table has over a thousand distinct CDR3 sequences, approximately 15% seen once. Trimming at V came to 4 bases and at J to 5 bases, leaving 8 bases not matched to a gene. This CDR3 contains 14 residues. In germline, CDR1 is SGHRS, CDR2 YFSETQ. The chain is built from TRBV5-1 and TRBJ2-7, with 8 bases matching TRBD1. This TCR was recovered from a human patient who had a liver transplant. The graft donor may account for some of the T cells. The CDR3 reads CASSLGTGANEQYF. For the CDR3, the DNA is TGCGCCAGCAGCCTCGGGACAGGAGCTAACGAGCAGTACTTC.